The 20 T cell receptor beta chains given below trace back to one sample, sequenced in a study of vaccination effects on CD4 cells after COVID-19. Their recognized antigens are unknown. Measured with immunoSEQ multiplex PCR; TCRdb has only the in-frame clones, and not every one. The sample contains 45,000 to 50,000 clones, 50% to 70% of which appear only once. On roughly day 10 of culture, CD4+ T cells were separated out. The sequencing here drew on CD4+ T cells from PBMCs cultured without peptide, taken before COVID-19 vaccination. These receptors originate from a human donor who received a COVID-19 vaccine.

The chain joins TRBV18 to TRBJ1-2, with a tentative D call TRBD1 (5 bases). The CDR3 length is 15 residues. V lost 6 bases and J 3 bases, leaving 17 bases between the germline ends. Per germline, CDR1 KGHSH and CDR2 LQKENI. The CDR3 loop reads CASSLGGTADYGYTF. In DNA form, the CDR3 reads TGTGCCAGCTCCCTAGGTGGGACGGCCGACTATGGCTACACCTTC.

The chain uses TRBV3-1 (or the pseudogene TRBV3-2) and TRBJ1-4; the D is unclear. Germline CDR1 LGHDT, CDR2 YNNKEL (reference sequence). The CDR3 has 14 amino acids. Trimming removed 4 bases from V and 7 bases from J, with 13 bases in between. CDR3 DNA sequence: TGTGCCAGCAGCCGACGTGGACGGTCTGAAAAACTGTTTTTT. This gives the protein CASSRRGRSEKLFF.

This clone was recorded only once. The chain employs TRBV18 and TRBJ2-2, with TRBD2 identical over 14 bases. V was clipped by 3 bases and J by 1 base; unmatched bases: 7. This CDR3 region has 19 residues. Germline CDR1 reads KGHSH; CDR2 reads LQKENI. CDR3 nucleotides: TGTGCCAGCTCACCGAGGGGGACTAGCGGGAGAAAGAACACCGGGGAGCTGTTTTTT. Protein product: CASSPRGTSGRKNTGELFF. The entire variable domain, with the rest obtained from reference TRBV18 and TRBJ2-2, is as follows: NAGVMQNPRHLVRRRGQEARLRCSPMKGHSHVYWYRQLPEEGLKFMVYLQKENIIDESGMPKERFSAEFPKEGPSILRIQQVVRGDSAAYFCASSPRGTSGRKNTGELFFGEGSRLTVL.

The chain has TRBV19 and TRBJ2-3; 9 bases are shared with TRBD2. The CDR3 runs to 14 residues. Losses at the gene ends were 6 bases for V and 3 bases for J; bases not matched to a gene: 4. Germline lookup yields CDR1 LNHDA and CDR2 SQIVND (reference sequence). The CDR3 DNA is TGTGCCAGTAGACTAGCGGGCCTAACAGATACGCAGTATTTT. It codes for CASRLAGLTDTQYF.

The rearrangement links TRBV6-5 to TRBJ1-2; D uncertain. V lost 0 bases and J 3 bases, leaving 11 bases between the germline ends. The CDR3 length is 15 residues. The germline CDR1 and CDR2 sequences are MNHEY and SVGAGI. Here the CDR3 reads CASSYSLGGDYGYTF. The CDR3 DNA is TGTGCCAGCAGTTACTCCTTGGGCGGTGACTATGGCTACACCTTC.

V gene TRBV7-3 combines with J gene TRBJ1-6; the D gene is possibly TRBD1 (6 bases). The germline V gene encodes CDR1 SGHTA and CDR2 FQGTGA. The CDR3 is 14 amino acids. V was trimmed by 4 bases and J by 4 bases, leaving 8 bases between them. CDR3 DNA sequence: TGTGCCAGCAGCTCCGGACAGTATAATTCACCCCTCCACTTT. It codes for CASSSGQYNSPLHF.

This rearrangement joins TRBV7-9 to TRBJ1-3, with a weak D call TRBD1 (5 bases). The CDR3 runs to 16 residues. CDR1 and CDR2 (germline): SEHNR, FQNEAQ (reference sequence). V was trimmed by 1 base and J by 0 bases, leaving 10 bases between them. Here the CDR3 reads CASSLGTSYSGNTIYF. The CDR3 nucleotides read TGTGCCAGCAGCTTAGGGACATCCTACTCTGGAAACACCATATATTTT.

The rearrangement links TRBV9 to TRBJ2-7; D may correspond to TRBD1 or TRBD2 (5 bases each). Germline CDR1 SGDLS, CDR2 YYNGEE. Trimming removed 2 bases at V and 3 bases at J, with 9 bases between. This CDR3 spans 13 amino acids. CDR3 in amino acids: CASSVRDRYEQYF. The CDR3 DNA reads as TGTGCCAGCAGCGTCCGGGACCGCTACGAGCAGTACTTC.

The table lists this clone with a few counts. The chain links TRBV30 to TRBJ2-5; D is undetermined. CDR1 and CDR2 (germline): GTSNPN, SVGIG (reference sequence). The CDR3 contains 12 residues. Trimming took 0 bases from V and 4 from J, leaving 6 bases between them. CDR3 residues: CAWSVLAETQYF. CDR3 sequence (DNA): TGTGCCTGGAGTGTACTCGCAGAGACCCAGTACTTC.

The chain links TRBV5-6 to TRBJ1-3; 7 bases fit TRBD1. Trimming took 3 bases from V and 4 from J; bases not matched to a gene: 10. The CDR3 loop spans 16 amino acids. Germline CDR1 and CDR2: SGHDT and YYEEEE. The CDR3 region is CASSSLDRDSGNTIYF. The CDR3 DNA follows: TGTGCCAGCAGCTCGTTAGACCGGGACAGCGGAAACACCATATATTTT.

This clone has a single count. The chain employs TRBV27 and TRBJ1-1, with 9 bases aligning to TRBD1. The CDR3 spans 13 residues. Per the germline V gene, CDR1 is MNHEY and CDR2 is SMNVEV (reference sequence). Trimming cost V 6 bases and J 4 bases; bases outside gene matches: 3. CDR3 DNA sequence: TGTGCCAGCAGAAGACAGGGGGTCACTGAAGCTTTCTTT. Translated, it gives CASRRQGVTEAFF.

The chain has TRBV5-5 and TRBJ2-5; D is unclear. CDR1 and CDR2 from the germline V gene are SGHKS and YYEKEE (reference sequence). The V gene lost 0 bases and the J gene lost 1 base, with 7 bases spanning the gap. There are 14 residues in the CDR3. The CDR3 spells CASSLAWSQETQYF. The CDR3 nucleotides are TGTGCCAGCAGCTTGGCCTGGAGCCAAGAGACCCAGTACTTC. Filled out from reference TRBV5-5 and TRBJ2-5, the complete variable domain reads DAGVTQSPTHLIKTRGQQVTLRCSPISGHKSVSWYQQVLGQGPQFIFQYYEKEERGRGNFPDRFSARQFPNYSSELNVNALLLGDSALYLCASSLAWSQETQYFGPGTRLLVL.

The rearrangement joins TRBV3-1 (or the pseudogene TRBV3-2) to TRBJ2-7; D is ambiguous. Germline V CDR1 and CDR2: LGHDT, YNNKEL (reference sequence). V was trimmed by 1 base and J by 2 bases, leaving 12 bases between them. The CDR3 runs 15 residues. As DNA, the CDR3 is TGTGCCAGCAGCCAAGTATGGAAGGGTCCCTACGAGCAGTACTTC. Protein sequence: CASSQVWKGPYEQYF.

This clone occurred a few times. Compared with germline, one end of the junction differs, possibly owing to a read error. This chain connects TRBV7-7 to TRBJ2-5; TRBD2 is a possible D gene (6 bases). CDR3 length equals 15 residues. From germline, CDR1 is SSHAT and CDR2 FNYEAQ (reference sequence). CDR3 bases: TGTGCTAGCAGCTCCTCATGGGGGGACCAAGAGACCCAGTACTTC. It specifies CASSSSWGDQETQYF.

The genes are TRBV27 and TRBJ2-7, with D perhaps assigned TRBD1 or TRBD2 (5 bases each). V was shortened by 8 bases and J by 0 bases, with 26 bases between the two germline ends. The germline gives CDR1 MNHEY, CDR2 SMNVEV (reference sequence). The CDR3 runs to 18 residues. CDR3 in amino acids: CASRSSGLRSRGSYEQYF. The CDR3 DNA reads TGTGCCAGCCGCTCATCGGGGCTCAGGTCGAGGGGCTCCTACGAGCAGTACTTC.

In this sample, this clone turned up once. This chain connects TRBV6-5 to TRBJ2-7, with 12 bases matching TRBD2. From germline, CDR1 is MNHEY and CDR2 SVGAGI. The CDR3 spans 14 residues. V lost 6 bases to trimming and J lost 2 bases; unmatched junction nucleotides: 2. The CDR3 sequence is CASRRTSGAYEQYF. The DNA of the CDR3 is TGTGCCAGCAGGAGGACTAGCGGGGCCTACGAGCAGTACTTC.

The gene calls are TRBV12-3 or TRBV12-4 and TRBJ1-2; possible D gene TRBD1, 5 bases. This CDR3 has 13 amino acids. The germline V and J ends were trimmed by 6 bases and 7 bases, with 15 bases remaining between them. The CDR3 DNA is TGTGCCAGCAGGGACACTGCCAGCCCTGGCTACACCTTC. Translating it yields CASRDTASPGYTF.

The chain has TRBV3-1 (or the pseudogene TRBV3-2) and TRBJ1-2, with D perhaps TRBD1 (6 bases). V was shortened by 0 bases and J by 5 bases, with 10 bases between the two germline ends. The CDR3 is 14 residues long. Germline V gives CDR1 LGHDT, CDR2 YNNKEL (reference sequence). The DNA for the CDR3 is TGTGCCAGCAGCCAAGATGGAGGGGGTTATGGCTACACCTTC. Translated: CASSQDGGGYGYTF.

As to this clone: A read error may account for a junction end that differs from germline. The rearrangement links TRBV14 to TRBJ2-5, with D possibly TRBD2 on 6 matching bases. Looked up from germline, CDR1 is SGHDN and CDR2 is FVKESK. CDR3 length equals 14 residues. CDR3 loop: CTSSQYAGSWTQYF. The DNA for the CDR3 is TGTACCAGCAGCCAATACGCGGGGAGTTGGACCCAGTACTTC. The complete variable domain, with remaining parts taken from reference TRBV14 and TRBJ2-5, reads EAGVTQFPSHSVIEKGQTVTLRCDPISGHDNLYWYRRVMGKEIKFLLHFVKESKQDESGMPNNRFLAERTGGTYSTLKVQPAELEDSGVYFCTSSQYAGSWTQYFGPGTRLLVL.

This clone was picked up a small number of times. V is TRBV3-1 (or the pseudogene TRBV3-2) and J is TRBJ2-1; 8 bases are shared with TRBD2. Germline V lookup: CDR1 LGHDT, CDR2 YNNKEL (reference sequence). The trim removed 3 bases at V and 8 bases at J, leaving 3 bases unmatched. The CDR3 has 13 amino acids. The CDR3 loop reads CASSQLAGYEQFF. CDR3 sequence (DNA): TGTGCCAGCAGCCAGCTAGCGGGTTATGAGCAGTTCTTC.